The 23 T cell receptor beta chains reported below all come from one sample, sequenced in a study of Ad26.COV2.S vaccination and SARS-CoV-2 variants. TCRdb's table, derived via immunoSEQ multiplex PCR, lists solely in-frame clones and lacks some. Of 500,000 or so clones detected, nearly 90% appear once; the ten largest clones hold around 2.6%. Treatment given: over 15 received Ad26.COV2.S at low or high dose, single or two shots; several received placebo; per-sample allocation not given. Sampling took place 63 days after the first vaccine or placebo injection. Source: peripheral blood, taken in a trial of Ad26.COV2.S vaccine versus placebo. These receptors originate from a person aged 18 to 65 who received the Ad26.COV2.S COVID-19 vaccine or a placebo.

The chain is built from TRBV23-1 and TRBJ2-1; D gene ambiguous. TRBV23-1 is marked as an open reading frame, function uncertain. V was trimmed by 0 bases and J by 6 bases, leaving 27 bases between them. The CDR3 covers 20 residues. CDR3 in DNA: TGCGCCAGCAGTCAATCAGGCAGGCCCCTCCGCAGTGGAAGGATCAATGAGCAGTTCTTC. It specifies CASSQSGRPLRSGRINEQFF.

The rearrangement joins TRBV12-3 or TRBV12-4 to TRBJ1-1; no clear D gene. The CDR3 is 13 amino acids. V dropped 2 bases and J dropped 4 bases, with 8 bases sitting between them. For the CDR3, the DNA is TGTGCCAGCAGTTTAAACGTCGCCACTGAAGCTTTCTTT. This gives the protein CASSLNVATEAFF.

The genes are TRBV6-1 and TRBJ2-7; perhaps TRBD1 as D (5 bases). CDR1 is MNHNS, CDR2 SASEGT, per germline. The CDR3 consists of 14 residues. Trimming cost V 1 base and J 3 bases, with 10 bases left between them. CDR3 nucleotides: TGTGCCAGCAGTGAAGACAGGTCGTTCTACGAGCAGTACTTC. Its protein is CASSEDRSFYEQYF.

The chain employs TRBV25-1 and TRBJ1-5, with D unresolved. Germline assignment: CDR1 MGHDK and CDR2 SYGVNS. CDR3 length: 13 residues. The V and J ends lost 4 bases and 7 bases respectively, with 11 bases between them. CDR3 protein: CASSGNTGQPQHF. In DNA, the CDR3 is TGTGCCAGCAGTGGGAACACTGGGCAGCCCCAGCATTTT.

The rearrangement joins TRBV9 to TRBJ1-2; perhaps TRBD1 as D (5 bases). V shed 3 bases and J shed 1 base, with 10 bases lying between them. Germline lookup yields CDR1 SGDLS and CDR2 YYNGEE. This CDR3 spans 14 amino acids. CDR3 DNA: TGTGCCAGCAGCGCCCGGGACTTTAACTATGGCTACACCTTC. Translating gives CASSARDFNYGYTF.

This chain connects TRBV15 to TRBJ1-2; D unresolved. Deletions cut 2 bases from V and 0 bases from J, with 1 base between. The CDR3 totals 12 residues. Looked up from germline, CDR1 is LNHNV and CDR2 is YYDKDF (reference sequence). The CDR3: CATSRTNYGYTF. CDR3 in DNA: TGTGCCACCAGCAGAACTAACTATGGCTACACCTTC.

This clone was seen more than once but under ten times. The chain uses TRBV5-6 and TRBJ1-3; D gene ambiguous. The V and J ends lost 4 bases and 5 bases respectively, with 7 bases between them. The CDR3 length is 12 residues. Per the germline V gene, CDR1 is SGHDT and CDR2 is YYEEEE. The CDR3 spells CASSRTRNTIYF. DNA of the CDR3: TGTGCCAGCAGCCGGACTAGAAACACCATATATTTT. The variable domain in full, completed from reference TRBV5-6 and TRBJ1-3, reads DAGVTQSPTHLIKTRGQQVTLRCSPKSGHDTVSWYQQALGQGPQFIFQYYEEEERQRGNFPDRFSGHQFPNYSSELNVNALLLGDSALYLCASSRTRNTIYFGEGSWLTVV.

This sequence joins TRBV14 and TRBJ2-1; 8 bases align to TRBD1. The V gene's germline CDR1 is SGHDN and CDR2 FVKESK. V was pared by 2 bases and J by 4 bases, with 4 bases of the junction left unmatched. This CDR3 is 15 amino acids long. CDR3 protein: CASSQQTGVYNEQFF. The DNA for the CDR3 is TGTGCCAGCAGCCAACAGACAGGGGTTTACAATGAGCAGTTCTTC.

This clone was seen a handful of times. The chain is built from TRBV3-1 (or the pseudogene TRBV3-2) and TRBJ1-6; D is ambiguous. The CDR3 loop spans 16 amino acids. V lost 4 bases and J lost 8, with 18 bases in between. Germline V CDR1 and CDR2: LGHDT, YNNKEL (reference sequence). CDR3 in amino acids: CASSRFGPSGYSPLHF. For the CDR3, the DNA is TGTGCCAGCAGCCGGTTCGGGCCTTCTGGATATTCACCCCTCCACTTT.

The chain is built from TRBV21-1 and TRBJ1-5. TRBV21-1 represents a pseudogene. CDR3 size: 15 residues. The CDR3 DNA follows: TGTGCCAGCAGCAAGTACCGGGGGCCCAATCAGCCCCAGCATTTT. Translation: CASSKYRGPNQPQHF.

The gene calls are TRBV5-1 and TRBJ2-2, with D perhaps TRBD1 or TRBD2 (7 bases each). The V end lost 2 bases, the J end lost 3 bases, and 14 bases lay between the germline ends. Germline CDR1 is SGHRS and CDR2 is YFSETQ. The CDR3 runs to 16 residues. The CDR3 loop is CASSLQGRAYTGELFF. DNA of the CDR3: TGCGCCAGCAGCTTACAGGGGAGGGCTTACACCGGGGAGCTGTTTTTT.

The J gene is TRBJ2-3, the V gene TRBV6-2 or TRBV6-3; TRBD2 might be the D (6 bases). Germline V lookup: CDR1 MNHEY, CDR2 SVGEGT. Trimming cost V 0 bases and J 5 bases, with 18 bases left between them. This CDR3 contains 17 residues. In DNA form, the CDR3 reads TGTGCCAGCAGTTACTCGTCGAGGGAGGTACATTTAGATACGCAGTATTTT. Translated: CASSYSSREVHLDTQYF.

In nucleotides, the CDR3 is TGTGCCAGTAGTTTTCGACAGGGTGGTTATGGCTACACCTTC. Translated: CASSFRQGGYGYTF. V usage is TRBV19 and J usage is TRBJ1-2, with TRBD1 matching 7 bases. Per the germline V gene, CDR1 is LNHDA and CDR2 is SQIVND (reference sequence). With V trimmed by 5 bases and J by 5 bases, 8 bases remained unmatched. The CDR3 length is 14 residues.

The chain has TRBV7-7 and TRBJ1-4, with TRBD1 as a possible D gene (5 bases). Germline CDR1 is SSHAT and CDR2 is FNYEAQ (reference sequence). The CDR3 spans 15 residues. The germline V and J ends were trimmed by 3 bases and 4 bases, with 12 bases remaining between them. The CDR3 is CASSLTASFNEKLFF. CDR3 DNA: TGTGCCAGCAGCTTGACAGCCAGCTTTAATGAAAAACTGTTTTTT.

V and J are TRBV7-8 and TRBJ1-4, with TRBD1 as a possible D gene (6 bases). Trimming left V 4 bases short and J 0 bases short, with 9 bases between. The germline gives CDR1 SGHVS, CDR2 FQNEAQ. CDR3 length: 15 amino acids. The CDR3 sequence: CASSSGQTTNEKLFF. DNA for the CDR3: TGTGCCAGCAGCTCCGGACAGACAACTAATGAAAAACTGTTTTTT.

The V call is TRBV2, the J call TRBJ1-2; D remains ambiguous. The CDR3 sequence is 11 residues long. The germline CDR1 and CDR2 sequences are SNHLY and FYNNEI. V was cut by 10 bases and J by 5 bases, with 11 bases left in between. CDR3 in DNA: TGTGCCACCGGACGGATATATGGCTACACCTTC. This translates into CATGRIYGYTF.

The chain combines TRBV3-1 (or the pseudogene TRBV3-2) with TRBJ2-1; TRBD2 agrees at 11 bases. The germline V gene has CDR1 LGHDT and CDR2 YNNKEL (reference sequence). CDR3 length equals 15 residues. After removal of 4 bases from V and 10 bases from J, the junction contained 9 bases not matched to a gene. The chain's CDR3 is CASSLLTSGVGEQFF. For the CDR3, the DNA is TGTGCCAGCAGCCTCCTGACTAGCGGGGTTGGAGAGCAGTTCTTC.

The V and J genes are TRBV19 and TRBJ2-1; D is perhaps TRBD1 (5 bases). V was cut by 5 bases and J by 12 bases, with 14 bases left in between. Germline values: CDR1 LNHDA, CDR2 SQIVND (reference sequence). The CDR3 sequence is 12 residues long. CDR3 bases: TGTGCCAGTAGTGCTCGACAGAGTCGGCAGTTCTTC. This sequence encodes CASSARQSRQFF.

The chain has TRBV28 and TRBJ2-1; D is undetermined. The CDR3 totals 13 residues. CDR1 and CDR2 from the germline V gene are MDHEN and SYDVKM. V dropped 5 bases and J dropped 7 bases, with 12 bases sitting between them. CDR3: CASSRMWVNEQFF. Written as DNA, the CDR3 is TGTGCCAGCAGTCGTATGTGGGTAAATGAGCAGTTCTTC.

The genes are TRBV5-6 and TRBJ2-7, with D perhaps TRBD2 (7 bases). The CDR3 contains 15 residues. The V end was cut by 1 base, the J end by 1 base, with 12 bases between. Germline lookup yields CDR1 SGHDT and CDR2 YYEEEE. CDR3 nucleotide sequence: TGTGCCAGCAGCTTGCGGGGGGCAGGGTCCTACGAGCAGTACTTC. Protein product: CASSLRGAGSYEQYF.

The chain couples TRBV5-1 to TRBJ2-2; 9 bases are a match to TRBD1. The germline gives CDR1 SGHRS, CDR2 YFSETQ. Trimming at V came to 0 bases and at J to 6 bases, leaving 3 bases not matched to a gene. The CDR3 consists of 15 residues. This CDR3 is CASSLDRQGAGELFF. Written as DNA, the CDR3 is TGCGCCAGCAGCTTGGACAGACAGGGGGCCGGGGAGCTGTTTTTT.

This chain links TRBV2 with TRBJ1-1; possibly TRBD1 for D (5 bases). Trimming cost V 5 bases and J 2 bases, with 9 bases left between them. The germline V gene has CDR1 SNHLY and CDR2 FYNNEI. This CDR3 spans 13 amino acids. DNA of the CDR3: TGTGCCAGCAGTAAGACAGAAAACACTGAAGCTTTCTTT. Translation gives CASSKTENTEAFF.

CDR3 in amino acids: CAISEWRNTEAFF. The CDR3 DNA follows: TGTGCCATCAGTGAATGGAGGAACACTGAAGCTTTCTTT. This chain links TRBV10-3 with TRBJ1-1; no reliable D call. Germline CDR1 ENHRY, CDR2 SYGVKD. The CDR3 consists of 13 residues. Between the trimmed V and J ends, which lost 3 bases and 1 base, there was a span of 6 bases.